This passage covers 31 T cell receptor beta chains from one sample sequenced in a study of OX40 agonist ivuxolimab in advanced cancers. Produced via immunoSEQ multiplex PCR; TCRdb's table is partial and in-frame only. The table records about 48,000 clones, roughly 91% of them present only once. The material sequenced was CD4+ or CD8+ T cells sorted from blood, taken in a trial of the OX40 agonist ivuxolimab. The receptors were gathered from an adult with an advanced solid tumor such as melanoma, head and neck, liver or kidney cancer.

This clone was detected only once. This rearrangement joins TRBV19 to TRBJ1-5, with D maybe TRBD1 (6 bases). Trimming cost V 2 bases and J 4 bases, with 12 bases left between them. Germline V CDR1 and CDR2: LNHDA, SQIVND (reference sequence). The CDR3 is 15 residues long. The CDR3 DNA reads TGTGCCAGTAGTATATCAGGGGCGTTTAATCAGCCCCAGCATTTT. Translated: CASSISGAFNQPQHF.

This rearrangement joins TRBV11-2 to TRBJ1-2; no firm D call. Trimming shortened V by 2 bases and J by 3 bases, and 10 bases separated the two germline ends. Germline V gene data show CDR1 as SGHAT and CDR2 as FQNNGV. The CDR3 contains 14 residues. Written as DNA, the CDR3 is TGTGCCAGCAGCTTAACGGGGTTAGACTATGGCTACACCTTC. Translated, it gives CASSLTGLDYGYTF.

The chain combines TRBV2 with TRBJ2-1; tentative D call: TRBD2 (6 bases). The CDR3 extends over 16 amino acids. Germline CDR1 is SNHLY and CDR2 is FYNNEI. V shed 4 bases and J shed 0 bases, with 13 bases lying between them. The CDR3 reads CASSVGRELSYNEQFF. The CDR3 DNA reads TGTGCCAGCAGTGTAGGACGGGAGCTCTCCTACAATGAGCAGTTCTTC. Together with reference TRBV2 and TRBJ2-1, the CDR3 gives the full variable domain: EPEVTQTPSHQVTQMGQEVILRCVPISNHLYFYWYRQILGQKVEFLVSFYNNEISEKSEIFDDQFSVERPDGSNFTLKIRSTKLEDSAMYFCASSVGRELSYNEQFFGPGTRLTVL.

V usage is TRBV6-5 and J usage is TRBJ1-1, with D uncertain. The germline V gene has CDR1 MNHEY and CDR2 SVGAGI. With 3 bases removed from V and 2 bases from J, the gap between germline ends came to 4 bases. The CDR3 covers 12 residues. CDR3 region: CASSYVNTEAFF. The CDR3 DNA follows: TGTGCCAGCAGTTATGTTAACACTGAAGCTTTCTTT.

V gene TRBV27 combines with J gene TRBJ2-5; a possible D gene is TRBD2 (5 bases). CDR3 size: 13 residues. The V gene's germline CDR1 is MNHEY and CDR2 SMNVEV (reference sequence). Trimming left V 0 bases short and J 11 bases short, with 13 bases between. The CDR3 bases are TGTGCCAGCAGTTTATCGAGGACTCTAGAGCAGTACTTC. It encodes CASSLSRTLEQYF.

The rearrangement joins TRBV6-5 to TRBJ2-5; no reliable D call. The CDR3 sequence is 12 residues long. The V end lost 7 bases, the J end lost 2 bases, and 8 bases lay between the germline ends. The germline V gene has CDR1 MNHEY and CDR2 SVGAGI. The CDR3 protein is CASKSLQETQYF. CDR3 bases: TGTGCCAGCAAGAGCCTACAAGAGACCCAGTACTTC.

V usage is TRBV9 and J usage is TRBJ2-7; unclear D gene. This CDR3 comprises 13 residues. CDR1 is SGDLS and CDR2 is YYNGEE in the germline V gene. V was trimmed by 0 bases and J by 4 bases, leaving 8 bases between them. DNA for the CDR3: TGTGCCAGCAGCGTAGGATTAGGATACGAGCAGTACTTC. Translated, it gives CASSVGLGYEQYF.

This chain links TRBV21-1 with TRBJ2-5; TRBD2 is taken as the D call from the table, unchecked against the DNA. TRBV21-1 is recorded as a pseudogene. The CDR3 length is 14 residues. This CDR3 is CASSKVPRLDGQYF. The CDR3 region has the DNA TGTGCCAGCAGCAAAGTCCCCCGACTAGACGGCCAGTACTTC.

The chain joins TRBV4-1 to TRBJ2-4, with 8 bases matching TRBD2. This CDR3 contains 17 residues. Germline V lookup: CDR1 MGHRA, CDR2 YSYEKL. Trimming took 4 bases from V and 1 from J; bases not matched to a gene: 9. The CDR3 bases are TGCGCCAGCAGCCCCCAATCGGGACTAGAGGCCAAAAACATTCAGTACTTC. Translating gives CASSPQSGLEAKNIQYF.

The V call is TRBV2, the J call TRBJ2-3; 16 bases agree with TRBD2. The germline gives CDR1 SNHLY, CDR2 FYNNEI. J lost 8 bases, V lost 0 bases, and 5 bases had no gene match. The CDR3 covers 17 residues. The DNA of the CDR3 is TGTGCCAGCAGTGAAGCCCCCGGGACTAGCGGGAGGGGTACGCAGTATTTT. Translation: CASSEAPGTSGRGTQYF.

This chain connects TRBV11-3 to TRBJ1-2, with 8 bases that match TRBD1. Trimming took 4 bases from V and 0 from J; bases not matched to a gene: 16. CDR1 is SGHNT and CDR2 is YENEEA in the germline V gene. The CDR3 covers 19 residues. The CDR3 DNA reads as TGTGCCAGCAGCTCCAAGCGGGACAGGTTACTATGGACTAACTATGGCTACACCTTC. Its translation: CASSSKRDRLLWTNYGYTF. Supplemented by reference TRBV11-3 and TRBJ1-2, the full variable domain reads EAGVVQSPRYKIIEKKQPVAFWCNPISGHNTLYWYLQNLGQGPELLIRYENEEAVDDSQLPKDRFSAERLKGVDSTLKIQPAELGDSAVYLCASSSKRDRLLWTNYGYTFGSGTRLTVV.

This chain joins TRBV5-8 and TRBJ2-3; possible D gene TRBD2, 5 bases. The CDR3 contains 16 residues. Germline CDR1 SGHTS, CDR2 YDEGEE. V dropped 2 bases and J dropped 1 base, with 14 bases sitting between them. The CDR3 DNA sequence: TGTGCCAGCAGCTTCCTGGGTCCCGGGGGCACAGATACGCAGTATTTT. As protein: CASSFLGPGGTDTQYF.

The chain carries TRBV27 and TRBJ2-2; no definite D call. CDR3 length equals 14 residues. The germline V gene has CDR1 MNHEY and CDR2 SMNVEV (reference sequence). V was shortened by 5 bases and J by 0 bases, with 7 bases between the two germline ends. The CDR3 DNA follows: TGTGCCAGCAGTGATCTAACGAACACCGGGGAGCTGTTTTTT. This codes for CASSDLTNTGELFF.

The V gene is TRBV6-1, the J gene TRBJ1-1, with D possibly being TRBD1 (5 bases). The germline CDR1 and CDR2 sequences are MNHNS and SASEGT. The CDR3 is 13 amino acids. The V end was cut by 5 bases, the J end by 1 base, with 8 bases between. CDR3 sequence reads: CASSMTANTEAFF. CDR3 nucleotides: TGTGCCAGCAGTATGACAGCGAACACTGAAGCTTTCTTT.

This rearrangement joins TRBV5-5 to TRBJ2-7, with D perhaps assigned TRBD1 or TRBD2 (5 bases each). Per the germline V gene, CDR1 is SGHKS and CDR2 is YYEKEE (reference sequence). The CDR3 covers 13 residues. Trimming pared 4 bases from V and 2 bases from J, leaving 10 bases between. CDR3 sequence: CASSPGPTYEQYF. The DNA of the CDR3 is TGTGCCAGCAGCCCGGGGCCAACCTACGAGCAGTACTTC.

This chain links TRBV5-1 with TRBJ2-3, with TRBD1 matching 9 bases. After removal of 4 bases from V and 3 bases from J, the junction contained 9 bases not matched to a gene. Germline values: CDR1 SGHRS, CDR2 YFSETQ. This CDR3 is built from 16 residues. The CDR3 sequence: CASSASGTGSTDTQYF. The CDR3 DNA reads TGCGCCAGCAGCGCTTCTGGGACAGGGTCGACAGATACGCAGTATTTT.

This clone has a handful of counts. V usage is TRBV19 and J usage is TRBJ1-1, with TRBD1 matching over 10 bases. Per germline, CDR1 LNHDA and CDR2 SQIVND (reference sequence). V shed 1 base, J shed 4 bases, and the junction held 3 bases outside the gene matches. There are 15 residues in the CDR3. The CDR3 nucleotides are TGTGCCAGTAGTATAGGCGACAGGGGGCTCACTGAAGCTTTCTTT. This translates into CASSIGDRGLTEAFF. Supplemented by reference TRBV19 and TRBJ1-1, the full variable domain reads DGGITQSPKYLFRKEGQNVTLSCEQNLNHDAMYWYRQDPGQGLRLIYYSQIVNDFQKGDIAEGYSVSREKKESFPLTVTSAQKNPTAFYLCASSIGDRGLTEAFFGQGTRLTVV.

The J gene is TRBJ2-7, the V gene TRBV16; D gene unclear. The CDR3 is 12 amino acids. Germline CDR1 and CDR2: KGHSY and FQNENV. The V end lost 4 bases, the J end lost 4 bases, and 8 bases lay between the germline ends. CDR3 bases: TGTGCCAGCAGCCTCACTTCATACGAGCAGTACTTC. Its translation is CASSLTSYEQYF.

J is TRBJ2-7 and V is TRBV19; D call uncertain. Germline V gene data show CDR1 as LNHDA and CDR2 as SQIVND (reference sequence). The V gene lost 3 bases and the J gene lost 2 bases, with 8 bases spanning the gap. The CDR3 sequence is 13 residues long. In DNA form, the CDR3 reads TGTGCCAGTAGTATGGGCCGGGCCTACGAGCAGTACTTC. Translating it yields CASSMGRAYEQYF. Based on the CDR3 plus reference TRBV19 and TRBJ2-7, the full variable domain is DGGITQSPKYLFRKEGQNVTLSCEQNLNHDAMYWYRQDPGQGLRLIYYSQIVNDFQKGDIAEGYSVSREKKESFPLTVTSAQKNPTAFYLCASSMGRAYEQYFGPGTRLTVT.

The chain uses TRBV4-2 and TRBJ1-5; D is undetermined. This CDR3 spans 16 amino acids. Germline CDR1 and CDR2: LGHNA and YNFKEQ. V lost 0 bases and J 0 bases, leaving 9 bases between the germline ends. The CDR3 spells CASSQEDGSSNQPQHF. The CDR3 DNA reads TGTGCCAGCAGCCAAGAGGACGGGTCTAGCAATCAGCCCCAGCATTTT.

This chain links TRBV12-5 with TRBJ2-6; possibly TRBD2 for D (6 bases). The germline V gene has CDR1 LGHNT and CDR2 FRNRAP. This CDR3 has 18 residues. V was shortened by 5 bases and J by 5 bases, with 22 bases between the two germline ends. CDR3 protein: CASGPGTAGQSRANVLTF. CDR3 sequence (DNA): TGTGCTAGTGGTCCTGGGACTGCAGGACAAAGTCGGGCCAACGTCCTGACTTTC.

This chain connects TRBV18 to TRBJ2-7; 10 nucleotides align to TRBD1. Germline CDR1 is KGHSH and CDR2 is LQKENI. This CDR3 spans 14 amino acids. The junction had 5 bases not matched to a gene; V was cut back by 4 bases and J by 5 bases. DNA of the CDR3: TGTGCCAGCTCACTAGCTGGGACAGGGGACGAGCAGTACTTC. Translation: CASSLAGTGDEQYF.

V is TRBV4-1 and J is TRBJ1-1; no clear D. Deletions cut 3 bases from V and 7 bases from J, with 9 bases between. CDR1 and CDR2 from the germline V gene are MGHRA and YSYEKL. The CDR3 is made up of 12 amino acids. The CDR3 reads CASSQTGLEAFF. Written as DNA, the CDR3 is TGCGCCAGCAGCCAGACGGGCCTTGAAGCTTTCTTT.

V and J are TRBV27 and TRBJ1-6; the D is unclear. V shed 0 bases and J shed 0 bases, with 9 bases lying between them. The CDR3 covers 17 residues. Per the germline V gene, CDR1 is MNHEY and CDR2 is SMNVEV (reference sequence). The CDR3 is CASSLSSESSYNSPLHF. CDR3 coding DNA: TGTGCCAGCAGTTTATCGAGCGAGAGCTCCTATAATTCACCCCTCCACTTT.

The CDR3 is CASSASPLGQRDYNEQFF. The DNA for the CDR3 is TGTGCCAGCAGCGCGTCTCCCTTGGGACAGCGAGACTACAATGAGCAGTTCTTC. V is TRBV9 and J is TRBJ2-1; TRBD1 matches at 7 bases. Germline CDR1 and CDR2: SGDLS and YYNGEE. The J segment lost 3 bases and the V segment lost 3 bases, leaving 15 bases of the junction unmatched. The CDR3 is 18 amino acids. Full variable domain (rest looked up from reference TRBV9 and TRBJ2-1): DSGVTQTPKHLITATGQRVTLRCSPRSGDLSVYWYQQSLDQGLQFLIQYYNGEERAKGNILERFSAQQFPDLHSELNLSSLELGDSALYFCASSASPLGQRDYNEQFFGPGTRLTVL.

The rearrangement uses TRBV10-2 and TRBJ1-1; tentative D call: TRBD1 (6 bases). The germline gives CDR1 WSHSY, CDR2 SAAADI. Trimming stripped 5 bases from V and 1 base from J, with 14 bases between. This CDR3 contains 15 residues. CDR3 protein: CASSWVQGTNTEAFF. As DNA, the CDR3 is TGCGCCAGCAGTTGGGTTCAGGGGACGAACACTGAAGCTTTCTTT.

This clone was recorded once. The rearrangement uses TRBV20-1 and TRBJ2-1, with no clear D. The germline V and J ends were trimmed by 1 base and 7 bases, with 5 bases remaining between them. CDR3 size: 11 residues. The germline V gene encodes CDR1 DFQATT and CDR2 SNEGSKA (reference sequence). The CDR3 sequence is CSARARNEQFF. The CDR3 nucleotides are TGCAGTGCTAGAGCTAGGAATGAGCAGTTCTTC.

This rearrangement joins TRBV15 to TRBJ2-1, with D tentatively TRBD2 (7 bases). The germline CDR1 and CDR2 sequences are LNHNV and YYDKDF (reference sequence). The CDR3 consists of 13 residues. Trimming stripped 10 bases from V and 4 bases from J, with 14 bases between. The CDR3, as DNA: TGTGCCAGCAGAAGGGGGGGATACAATGAGCAGTTCTTC. Protein: CASRRGGYNEQFF.

V and J are TRBV27 and TRBJ2-7; 10 bases align to TRBD2. Germline V CDR1 and CDR2: MNHEY, SMNVEV (reference sequence). With 3 bases clipped from V and 4 bases from J, the junction kept 12 bases outside the gene matches. The CDR3 spans 17 residues. The chain's CDR3 is CASSFLGATSGVYEQYF. CDR3 sequence (DNA): TGTGCCAGCAGTTTCCTAGGTGCAACTAGCGGGGTATACGAGCAGTACTTC.

The gene calls are TRBV29-1 and TRBJ2-3; D gene uncertain. Germline assignment: CDR1 SQVTM and CDR2 ANQGSEA. The CDR3 runs to 12 residues. V was pared by 0 bases and J by 5 bases, with 6 bases between. DNA for the CDR3: TGCAGCGTTGAAGAAGGAGAAGATACGCAGTATTTT. Amino acids: CSVEEGEDTQYF.

The rearrangement uses TRBV19 and TRBJ2-7; D is unclear. The CDR3 has 13 amino acids. The V gene lost 5 bases and the J gene lost 4 bases, with 12 bases spanning the gap. Germline assignment: CDR1 LNHDA and CDR2 SQIVND (reference sequence). In DNA form, the CDR3 reads TGTGCCAGTAGTCCCCCGTCCCAATACGAGCAGTACTTC. Translation gives CASSPPSQYEQYF.